These 13 T cell receptor beta chains were all obtained from the same sample, sequenced in a study of early T cells in non-severe SARS-CoV-2 infection. TCRdb reprocessed the 5' RACE reads via MiXCR and lists one record per CDR3 protein. Of about 34,000 distinct CDR3 sequences listed, over 6% were seen once; the top ten hold around an eighth. Sequenced here: whole blood, sampled at baseline. These receptors all stem from an adult who was a healthcare worker with PCR-confirmed SARS-CoV-2 infection or an uninfected control (not recorded which).

Ten or more counts support this clonotype. The chain links TRBV7-3 to TRBJ1-2; 9 bases are a match to TRBD1. The CDR3 length is 13 residues. The V gene's germline CDR1 is SGHTA and CDR2 FQGTGA. The trim removed 4 bases at V and 6 bases at J, leaving 3 bases unmatched. The CDR3 bases are TGTGCCAGCAGCTCGAGGACAGGGGATGGCTACACCTTC. This encodes CASSSRTGDGYTF.

This clonotype was counted once. The gene calls are TRBV7-2 and TRBJ2-3, with D maybe TRBD2 (7 bases). In germline, CDR1 is SGHTA, CDR2 FQGNSA. The CDR3 is 15 amino acids. Trimming took off 3 bases at V and 2 bases at J, with 12 bases between the two ends. Here the CDR3 DNA reads TGTGCCAGCAGCTTTGGCGGGGGACACACAGATACGCAGTATTTT. This sequence encodes CASSFGGGHTDTQYF. Full variable domain (outside the CDR3, taken from reference TRBV7-2 and TRBJ2-3): GAGVSQSPSNKVTEKGKDVELRCDPISGHTALYWYRQSLGQGLEFLIYFQGNSAPDKSGLPSDRFSAERTGGSVSTLTIQRTQQEDSAVYLCASSFGGGHTDTQYFGPGTRLTVL.

A remark on this clonotype: A much more abundant neighbour one base away suggests this may be a read error. The chain employs TRBV4-3 and TRBJ2-7; D is uncertain. The CDR3 loop spans 13 amino acids. Germline loops: CDR1 LGHNA, CDR2 YSLEER. Trimming took off 1 base at V and 6 bases at J, with 10 bases between the two ends. CDR3 loop: CASSQAIGCEQYF. Here the CDR3 DNA reads TGCGCCAGCAGCCAAGCCATTGGGTGCGAGCAGTACTTC.

This clonotype was found many times. The gene calls are TRBV6-2 or TRBV6-3 and TRBJ2-1; 10 nucleotides agree with TRBD2. V lost 0 bases, J lost 1 base, and 6 bases stayed unmatched. The germline gives CDR1 MNHEY, CDR2 SVGEGT. This CDR3 has 18 residues. The CDR3 DNA reads as TGTGCCAGCAGTTACTCGTTGACTAGCGGGCGTTCCTACAATGAGCAGTTCTTC. Protein sequence: CASSYSLTSGRSYNEQFF.

The V gene is TRBV27, the J gene TRBJ2-2, with TRBD2 as a possible D gene (6 bases). CDR3 length: 14 amino acids. V was trimmed by 5 bases and J by 3 bases, leaving 10 bases between them. Germline V CDR1 and CDR2: MNHEY, SMNVEV (reference sequence). The CDR3 nucleotides read TGTGCCAGCAGTCCCGGACTACACACCGGGGAGCTGTTTTTT. It yields the protein CASSPGLHTGELFF.

This clonotype was counted between two and nine times. The chain combines TRBV5-6 with TRBJ2-7; 9 bases are a match to TRBD2. The germline V gene encodes CDR1 SGHDT and CDR2 YYEEEE. The CDR3 loop spans 14 amino acids. V lost 0 bases and J lost 5; bases outside the gene matches: 3. The DNA of the CDR3 is TGTGCCAGCAGCTTGGAATTAGCGGGAGACGAGCAGTACGTC. This sequence encodes CASSLELAGDEQYV.

CDR3: CSARAGNTEAFF. The CDR3 coding sequence is TGCAGTGCTAGGGCGGGGAACACTGAAGCTTTCTTT. The chain recombines TRBV20-1 with TRBJ1-1, with D uncertain. Trimming removed 3 bases at V and 1 base at J, with 6 bases between. In germline, CDR1 is DFQATT, CDR2 SNEGSKA (reference sequence). The CDR3 is 12 residues long.

Notes on this clonotype: This may arise from a read error, as a much more abundant clone is one base away. The chain employs TRBV20-1 and TRBJ1-1; perhaps TRBD1 as D (6 bases). V dropped 1 base and J dropped 0 bases, with 24 bases sitting between them. Germline values: CDR1 DFQATT, CDR2 SNEGSKA (reference sequence). CDR3 size: 19 residues. CDR3 loop: CSARVQPRTGIGLNTEAFF. DNA for the CDR3: TGCAGTGCTAGAGTCCAGCCCCGTACAGGGATTGGGTTGAACACTGAAGCTTTCTTT.

This clonotype was counted only a few times. The gene calls are TRBV28 and TRBJ2-7; possibly TRBD2 for D (6 bases). The CDR3 runs to 13 residues. CDR1 and CDR2 (germline): MDHEN, SYDVKM. V was trimmed by 4 bases and J by 4 bases, leaving 11 bases between them. CDR3 nucleotide sequence: TGTGCCAGCAGTTCCCTTCGGGAGTACGAGCAGTACTTC. Its translation: CASSSLREYEQYF.

Many counts were recorded for this clonotype. The chain has TRBV6-6 and TRBJ2-1, with a tentative D call TRBD2 (6 bases). Deletions cut 7 bases from V and 3 bases from J, with 16 bases between. The V gene's germline CDR1 is MNHNY and CDR2 SVGAGI (reference sequence). The CDR3 spans 15 residues. The CDR3 reads CASTGGGINYNEQFF. The CDR3 DNA is TGTGCCAGCACGGGCGGAGGGATAAACTACAATGAGCAGTTCTTC.

This clonotype was found many times. The chain couples TRBV11-2 to TRBJ1-1, with unresolved D. This CDR3 is 15 amino acids long. Trimming left V 5 bases short and J 3 bases short, with 16 bases between. CDR1 is SGHAT and CDR2 is FQNNGV in the germline V gene. The CDR3 sequence: CASSGVHAIDTEAFF. The CDR3 bases are TGTGCCAGCAGCGGAGTGCACGCAATAGACACTGAAGCTTTCTTT. The full variable domain, its missing parts supplied by reference TRBV11-2 and TRBJ1-1, is EAGVAQSPRYKIIEKRQSVAFWCNPISGHATLYWYQQILGQGPKLLIQFQNNGVVDDSQLPKDRFSAERLKGVDSTLKIQPAKLEDSAVYLCASSGVHAIDTEAFFGQGTRLTVV.

This clonotype was observed many times. V is TRBV29-1 and J is TRBJ1-1; 9 bases are a match to TRBD1. The V gene's germline CDR1 is SQVTM and CDR2 ANQGSEA. Trimming removed 4 bases from V and 1 base from J; junction bases left unmatched: 1. CDR3 length: 13 residues. The CDR3, as DNA: TGCAGCGTTGTGGGACAGGGGAACACTGAAGCTTTCTTT. This translates into CSVVGQGNTEAFF. The whole variable domain, remainder taken from reference TRBV29-1 and TRBJ1-1, is SAVISQKPSRDICQRGTSLTIQCQVDSQVTMMFWYRQQPGQSLTLIATANQGSEATYESGFVIDKFPISRPNLTFSTLTVSNMSPEDSSIYLCSVVGQGNTEAFFGQGTRLTVV.

This clonotype is medium-sized (0.01 to 0.1%) by share. The chain is built from TRBV5-1 and TRBJ2-7, with 7 nucleotides matching TRBD1. V lost 4 bases to trimming and J lost 2 bases; unmatched junction nucleotides: 9. The CDR3 is 15 amino acids. Looked up from germline, CDR1 is SGHRS and CDR2 is YFSETQ. CDR3: CASSIRDSSTYEQYF. The CDR3 DNA reads as TGCGCCAGCAGCATTCGGGACAGCTCTACCTACGAGCAGTACTTC. The variable domain in full, completed from reference TRBV5-1 and TRBJ2-7, reads KAGVTQTPRYLIKTRGQQVTLSCSPISGHRSVSWYQQTPGQGLQFLFEYFSETQRNKGNFPGRFSGRQFSNSRSEMNVSTLELGDSALYLCASSIRDSSTYEQYFGPGTRLTVT.